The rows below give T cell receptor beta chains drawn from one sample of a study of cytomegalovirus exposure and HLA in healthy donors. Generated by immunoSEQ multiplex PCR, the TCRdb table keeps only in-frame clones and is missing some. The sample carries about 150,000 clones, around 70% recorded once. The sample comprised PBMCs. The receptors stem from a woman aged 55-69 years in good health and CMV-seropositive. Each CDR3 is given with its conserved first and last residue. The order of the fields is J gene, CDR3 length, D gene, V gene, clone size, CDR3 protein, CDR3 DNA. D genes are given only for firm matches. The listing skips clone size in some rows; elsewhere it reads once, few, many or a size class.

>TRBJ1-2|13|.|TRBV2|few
CASSEVTGYVYTF
TGTGCCAGCAGTGAAGTTACAGGGTATGTCTACACCTTC
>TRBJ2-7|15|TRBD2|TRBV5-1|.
CASSLVASGSYEQYF
TGCGCCAGCAGCTTGGTGGCTAGCGGATCCTACGAGCAGTACTTC
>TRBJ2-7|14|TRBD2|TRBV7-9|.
CASSSGLAIYEQYF
TGTGCCAGCAGCTCGGGACTAGCGATCTACGAGCAGTACTTC
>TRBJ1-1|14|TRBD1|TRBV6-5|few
CASTPGGLDTEAFF
TGTGCCAGCACCCCAGGGGGCTTGGACACTGAAGCTTTCTTT
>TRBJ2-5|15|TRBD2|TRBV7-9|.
CASSRSGSPGETQYF
TGTGCCAGCAGTCGTAGCGGGAGTCCTGGGGAGACCCAGTACTTC
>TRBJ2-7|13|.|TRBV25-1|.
CASSEGGGYEQYF
TGTGCCAGCAGTGAAGGCGGCGGCTACGAGCAGTACTTC
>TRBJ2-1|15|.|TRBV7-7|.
CASSLAPSSYNEQFF
TGTGCCAGCAGCTTAGCACCGAGCTCCTACAATGAGCAGTTCTTC
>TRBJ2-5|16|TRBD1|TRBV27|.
CASSLSVGTGEETQYF
TGTGCCAGCAGTTTATCAGTTGGGACAGGGGAAGAGACCCAGTACTTC
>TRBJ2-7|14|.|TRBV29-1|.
CSVGGGDRSYEQYF
TGCAGCGTTGGAGGGGGAGATCGCTCCTACGAGCAGTACTTC
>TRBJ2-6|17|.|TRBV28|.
CASRTQGYRSGANVLTF
TGTGCCAGCAGGACACAGGGATATCGCTCTGGGGCCAACGTCCTGACTTTC
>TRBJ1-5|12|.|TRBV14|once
CASWTVNQPQHF
TGTGCCAGCTGGACAGTCAATCAGCCCCAGCATTTT
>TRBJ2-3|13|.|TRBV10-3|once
CAISDTSTDTQYF
TGTGCCATCAGTGACACTAGCACAGATACGCAGTATTTT
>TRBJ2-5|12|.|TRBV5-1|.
CASNDGEETQYF
TGCGCCAGCAATGACGGGGAAGAGACCCAGTACTTC
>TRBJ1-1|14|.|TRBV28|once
CASTVGGLNTEAFF
TGTGCCAGCACCGTCGGGGGATTGAACACTGAAGCTTTCTTT
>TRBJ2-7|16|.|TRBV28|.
CASSLIGQFSSYEQYF
TGTGCCAGCAGTCTTATTGGACAGTTTAGCTCCTACGAGCAGTACTTC
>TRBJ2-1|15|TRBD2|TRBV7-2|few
CASSTRGGSYNEQFF
TGTGCCAGCAGCACCCGGGGGGGCTCCTACAATGAGCAGTTCTTC
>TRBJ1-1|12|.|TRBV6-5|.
CASGDTRTEAFF
TGTGCCAGCGGGGACACCCGCACTGAAGCTTTCTTT
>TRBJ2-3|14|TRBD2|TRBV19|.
CASRAGGSTDTQYF
TGTGCCAGCCGAGCGGGAGGGTCCACAGATACGCAGTATTTT
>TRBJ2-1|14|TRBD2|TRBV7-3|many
CASSLTGLAAEQFF
TGTGCCAGCAGCCTTACGGGACTAGCGGCTGAGCAGTTCTTC
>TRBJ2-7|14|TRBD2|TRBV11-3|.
CASSLAGGPYERYF
TGTGCCAGCAGCCTAGCGGGAGGGCCCTACGAGCGGTACTTC
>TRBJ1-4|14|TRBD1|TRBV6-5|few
CASSRDPGGEKLFF
TGTGCCAGCAGCCGGGACCCAGGGGGTGAAAAACTGTTTTTT
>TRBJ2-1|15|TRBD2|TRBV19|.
CASTPRGLANNEQFF
TGTGCCAGTACCCCGAGGGGACTAGCGAACAATGAGCAGTTCTTC
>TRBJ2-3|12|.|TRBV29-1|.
CSVEQGSDTQYF
TGCAGCGTTGAACAGGGGTCAGATACGCAGTATTTT
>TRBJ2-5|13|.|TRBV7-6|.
CASSQGVRETQYF
TGTGCCAGCAGCCAAGGGGTGAGGGAGACCCAGTACTTC
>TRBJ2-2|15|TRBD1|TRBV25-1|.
CASSDGTGPTGELFF
TGTGCCAGCAGCGACGGGACAGGGCCCACCGGGGAGCTGTTTTTT
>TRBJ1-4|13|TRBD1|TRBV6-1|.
CASKGQGREKLFF
TGTGCCAGCAAGGGACAGGGGCGTGAAAAACTGTTTTTT
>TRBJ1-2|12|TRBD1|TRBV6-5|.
CASMDRGYGYTF
TGTGCCAGCATGGACAGGGGCTATGGCTACACCTTC
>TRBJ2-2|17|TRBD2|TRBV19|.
CASSTGLAGGNTGELFF
TGTGCCAGTAGTACGGGACTAGCGGGGGGAAACACCGGGGAGCTGTTTTTT
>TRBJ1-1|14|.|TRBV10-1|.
CASSESIGSTEAFF
TGCGCCAGCAGTGAGTCCATTGGGAGCACTGAAGCTTTCTTT
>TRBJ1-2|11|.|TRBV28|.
CAISTESGYTF
TGTGCCATTTCGACAGAATCTGGCTACACCTTC
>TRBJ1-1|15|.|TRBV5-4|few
CASSLPGAMNTEAFF
TGTGCCAGCAGCTTGCCAGGGGCCATGAACACTGAAGCTTTCTTT
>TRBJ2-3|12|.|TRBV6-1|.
CASTSRADTQYF
TGTGCCAGCACCTCAAGAGCAGATACGCAGTATTTT
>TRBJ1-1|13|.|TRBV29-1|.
CSVAGHLNTEAFF
TGCAGCGTTGCGGGACACTTGAACACTGAAGCTTTCTTT
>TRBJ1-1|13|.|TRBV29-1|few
CSVSPGWYTEAFF
TGCAGCGTCTCCCCAGGGTGGTACACTGAAGCTTTCTTT
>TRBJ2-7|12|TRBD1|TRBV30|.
CAWRDRAYEQYF
TGTGCCTGGAGGGACAGGGCCTACGAGCAGTACTTC
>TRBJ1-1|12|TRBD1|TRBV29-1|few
CSVQGAVTEAFF
TGCAGCGTACAGGGGGCGGTCACTGAAGCTTTCTTT
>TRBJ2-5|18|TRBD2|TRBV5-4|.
CASSLGGWASGGGETQYF
TGTGCCAGCAGCTTGGGGGGTTGGGCTAGCGGAGGCGGGGAGACCCAGTACTTC
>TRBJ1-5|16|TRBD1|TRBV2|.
CASSPPGQGSRQPQHF
TGTGCCAGCAGCCCCCCGGGACAGGGGTCGAGACAGCCCCAGCATTTT
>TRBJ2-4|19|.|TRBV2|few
CASKATWLAEGLAKNIQYF
TGTGCCAGCAAGGCCACGTGGTTGGCGGAGGGGCTAGCCAAAAACATTCAGTACTTC
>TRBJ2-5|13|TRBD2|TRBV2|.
CASRGTSIETQYF
TGTGCCAGCAGGGGGACTAGCATAGAGACCCAGTACTTC
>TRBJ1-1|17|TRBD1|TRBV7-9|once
CASSSLAPRGRSTEAFF
TGTGCCAGCAGCTCACTAGCCCCTAGGGGGCGAAGCACTGAAGCTTTCTTT
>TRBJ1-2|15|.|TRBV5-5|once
CASTPLGATAIGYTF
TGTGCCAGCACCCCATTGGGAGCCACCGCTATTGGCTACACCTTC
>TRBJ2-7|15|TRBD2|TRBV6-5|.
CASSSGTSGRYEQYF
TGTGCCAGCAGCTCTGGGACTAGCGGCCGCTACGAGCAGTACTTC
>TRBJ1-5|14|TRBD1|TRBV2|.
CASKDREGNQPQHF
TGTGCCAGCAAGGACAGGGAAGGGAATCAGCCCCAGCATTTT
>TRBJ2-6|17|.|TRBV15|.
CATSRVRDKPGANVLTF
TGTGCCACCAGCAGAGTACGGGACAAACCTGGGGCCAACGTCCTGACTTTC
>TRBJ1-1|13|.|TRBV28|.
CASSLQGRAEAFF
TGTGCCAGCAGCCTACAGGGTAGGGCTGAAGCTTTCTTT
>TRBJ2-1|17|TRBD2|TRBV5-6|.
CASSRGTSGALYNEQFF
TGTGCCAGCAGCCGTGGGACTAGCGGGGCCCTCTACAATGAGCAGTTCTTC
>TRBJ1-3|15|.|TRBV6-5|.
CASSFRVAKGNTIYF
TGTGCCAGCAGCTTCAGGGTGGCTAAGGGAAACACCATATATTTT
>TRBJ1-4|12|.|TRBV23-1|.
CARRAGDEKLFF
TGCGCCAGGAGGGCAGGGGATGAAAAACTGTTTTTT
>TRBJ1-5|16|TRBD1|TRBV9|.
CASSRGQGGFDQPQHF
TGTGCCAGCAGCAGGGGACAGGGGGGATTCGATCAGCCCCAGCATTTT